These 11 T cell receptor beta chains were all obtained from the same sample, sequenced in a study of cytomegalovirus exposure and HLA in healthy donors. Some clones are missing from TCRdb's copy, which holds only in-frame ones; the method was immunoSEQ multiplex PCR. Among roughly 150,000 clones, about 88% were seen once, and the ten largest hold 2.5% to 3.5%. Sequencing was done on a sample of PBMCs. All receptors derive from a young man in good health and CMV-seronegative.

This clone has only one observation. The V gene is TRBV5-1, the J gene TRBJ1-4, with D perhaps matching TRBD1 (6 bases). Per germline, CDR1 SGHRS and CDR2 YFSETQ. V was pared by 0 bases and J by 7 bases, with 7 bases between. The length of the CDR3 is 13 residues. CDR3 sequence reads: CASSLVRGEKLFF. Written as DNA, the CDR3 is TGCGCCAGCAGCTTGGTCAGGGGTGAAAAACTGTTTTTT. The full variable domain, completed using reference TRBV5-1 and TRBJ1-4, is KAGVTQTPRYLIKTRGQQVTLSCSPISGHRSVSWYQQTPGQGLQFLFEYFSETQRNKGNFPGRFSGRQFSNSRSEMNVSTLELGDSALYLCASSLVRGEKLFFGSGTQLSVL.

This clone was observed once. CDR3 coding DNA: TGTGCCAGCAGTATTCAGGGAATCAATCAGCCCCAGCATTTT. Translating gives CASSIQGINQPQHF. The chain links TRBV25-1 to TRBJ1-5; tentatively, D is TRBD1 (5 bases). Looked up from germline, CDR1 is MGHDK and CDR2 is SYGVNS. V dropped 5 bases and J dropped 3 bases, with 11 bases sitting between them. This CDR3 has 14 amino acids.

The V call is TRBV27, the J call TRBJ2-5; 8 bases line up with TRBD2. J gave up 4 bases and V 6 bases, and 10 bases lay outside the gene matches. This CDR3 has 15 residues. Germline loops: CDR1 MNHEY, CDR2 SMNVEV (reference sequence). CDR3 amino acids: CASSLAGLGSETQYF. CDR3 DNA: TGTGCCAGCAGCCTAGCGGGCCTGGGGTCAGAGACCCAGTACTTC.

The chain combines TRBV7-9 with TRBJ2-7; possible D gene TRBD2, 5 bases. Germline-derived CDR1 and CDR2 are SEHNR and FQNEAQ (reference sequence). V was cut by 2 bases and J by 3 bases, with 14 bases left in between. CDR3 size: 15 residues. Here the CDR3 DNA reads TGTGCCAGCAGCTTACCTTCCGCGGGCCTCTACGAGCAGTACTTC. It specifies CASSLPSAGLYEQYF.

This clone has just one count. The rearrangement joins TRBV28 to TRBJ1-3; D remains unclear. This CDR3 is built from 14 residues. Trimming stripped 8 bases from V and 4 bases from J, with 15 bases between. Germline loops: CDR1 MDHEN, CDR2 SYDVKM. CDR3 amino acids: CASREQSSGNTIYF. CDR3 sequence (DNA): TGTGCCAGCCGTGAACAGTCCTCGGGAAACACCATATATTTT. Filled out from reference TRBV28 and TRBJ1-3, the complete variable domain reads DVKVTQSSRYLVKRTGEKVFLECVQDMDHENMFWYRQDPGLGLRLIYFSYDVKMKEKGDIPEGYSVSREKKERFSLILESASTNQTSMYLCASREQSSGNTIYFGEGSWLTVV.

The chain has TRBV27 and TRBJ2-2, with 12 bases lining up with TRBD2. V lost 2 bases, J lost 7 bases, and 17 bases stayed unmatched. The length of the CDR3 is 20 residues. CDR1 and CDR2 (germline): MNHEY, SMNVEV (reference sequence). The CDR3 here is CASSLADRLAGEEEGGELFF. CDR3 nucleotide sequence: TGTGCCAGCAGTTTAGCGGACCGACTAGCGGGAGAGGAGGAAGGCGGGGAGCTGTTTTTT.

V usage is TRBV2 and J usage is TRBJ2-1; D is uncertain. This CDR3 contains 16 residues. Trimming left V 3 bases short and J 0 bases short, with 12 bases between. The germline CDR1 and CDR2 sequences are SNHLY and FYNNEI. Written as DNA, the CDR3 is TGTGCCAGCAGTGAGGAGTTCCTCAGCTCCTACAATGAGCAGTTCTTC. Its protein product is CASSEEFLSSYNEQFF.

V and J are TRBV9 and TRBJ1-6; D perhaps matches TRBD1 (5 bases). The germline gives CDR1 SGDLS, CDR2 YYNGEE. This CDR3 spans 18 amino acids. Trimming took off 7 bases at V and 7 bases at J, with 27 bases between the two ends. CDR3: CASVTGRVKWFRNSPLHF. CDR3 sequence (DNA): TGTGCCAGCGTAACGGGCAGGGTGAAATGGTTTAGGAATTCACCCCTCCACTTT.

V is TRBV5-4 and J is TRBJ1-2; possible D gene TRBD1, 5 bases. Germline CDR1 reads SGHNT; CDR2 reads YYREEE (reference sequence). CDR3 length: 15 residues. Trimming left V 4 bases short and J 5 bases short, with 18 bases between. The DNA of the CDR3 is TGTGCCAGCAGCGACGACAGCCGCCCCCCTTATGGCTACACCTTC. Its translation is CASSDDSRPPYGYTF.

Judged by abundance, this clone is medium-sized. The rearrangement uses TRBV2 and TRBJ1-5, with 8 nucleotides matching TRBD1. The CDR3 length is 17 residues. Trimming took 8 bases from V and 4 from J; bases not matched to a gene: 16. Germline V gene sequence: CDR1 SNHLY, CDR2 FYNNEI. Written as DNA, the CDR3 is TGTGCCAGCGGATTCGGGACAGGAGAGTTCGGGAATCAGCCCCAGCATTTT. Amino acids: CASGFGTGEFGNQPQHF. The variable domain in full, with the rest retrieved from reference TRBV2 and TRBJ1-5, is EPEVTQTPSHQVTQMGQEVILRCVPISNHLYFYWYRQILGQKVEFLVSFYNNEISEKSEIFDDQFSVERPDGSNFTLKIRSTKLEDSAMYFCASGFGTGEFGNQPQHFGDGTRLSIL.

The chain recombines TRBV4-1 with TRBJ2-7; TRBD1 agrees at 10 bases. The V gene's germline CDR1 is MGHRA and CDR2 YSYEKL. V shed 1 base and J 6 bases; nucleotides not matched to a gene: 6. The CDR3 spans 15 residues. CDR3 coding DNA: TGCGCCAGCAGCCAAGCTTCCGGGACAGGGGTCGAGCAGTACGTC. This codes for CASSQASGTGVEQYV.